This record concerns one T cell receptor beta chain sequence. Its antigen is undetermined. This sample stems from a study of cytomegalovirus exposure and HLA in healthy donors. Broader study findings: The authors judged a highly shared variant cluster likely a sequencing artifact.

13 Jbeta primers and 60 Vbeta primers were used for the PCR. Clones were sequenced by immunoSEQ multiplex PCR, and TCRdb holds only the in-frame ones, with some missing. The sample holds over 150,000 clones, 80% seen once. CDR1 and CDR2 from the germline V gene are SQVTM and ANQGSEA. After removal of 6 bases from V and 7 bases from J, the junction contained 10 bases not matched to a gene. The CDR3 has 15 amino acids. The sample comprised PBMCs. The TCR sequence derives from a woman in her forties or fifties in good health and CMV-seropositive. The chain has TRBV29-1 and TRBJ2-5; TRBD2 agrees at 14 bases. CDR3 region: CSVGTSGSGAVTQYF. CDR3 bases: TGCAGCGTCGGGACTAGCGGGAGCGGTGCTGTGACCCAGTACTTC.